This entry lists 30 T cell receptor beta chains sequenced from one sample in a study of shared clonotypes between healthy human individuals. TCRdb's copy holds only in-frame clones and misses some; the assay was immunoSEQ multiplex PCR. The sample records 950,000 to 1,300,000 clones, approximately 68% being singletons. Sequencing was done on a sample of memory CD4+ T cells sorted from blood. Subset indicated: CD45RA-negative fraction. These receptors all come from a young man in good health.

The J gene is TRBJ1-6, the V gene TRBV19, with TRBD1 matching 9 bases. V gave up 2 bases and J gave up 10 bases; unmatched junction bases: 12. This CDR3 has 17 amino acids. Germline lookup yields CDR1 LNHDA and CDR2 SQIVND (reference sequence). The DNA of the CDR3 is TGTGCCAGTAGTATAAGTGTGGGACAGGGTGTCGAGTCACCCCTCCACTTT. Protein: CASSISVGQGVESPLHF.

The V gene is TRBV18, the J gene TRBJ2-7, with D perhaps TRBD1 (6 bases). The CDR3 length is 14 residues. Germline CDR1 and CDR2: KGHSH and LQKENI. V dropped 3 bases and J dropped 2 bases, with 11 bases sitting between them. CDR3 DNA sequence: TGTGCCAGCTCACCTTCGACAGGAACCTACGAGCAGTACTTC. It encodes CASSPSTGTYEQYF.

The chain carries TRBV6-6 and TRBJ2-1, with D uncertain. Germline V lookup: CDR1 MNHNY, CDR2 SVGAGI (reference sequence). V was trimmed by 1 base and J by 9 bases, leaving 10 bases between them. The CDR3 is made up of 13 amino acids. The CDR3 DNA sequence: TGTGCCAGCAGTTACTTCCGAGTTGGTGAGCAGTTCTTC. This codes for CASSYFRVGEQFF.

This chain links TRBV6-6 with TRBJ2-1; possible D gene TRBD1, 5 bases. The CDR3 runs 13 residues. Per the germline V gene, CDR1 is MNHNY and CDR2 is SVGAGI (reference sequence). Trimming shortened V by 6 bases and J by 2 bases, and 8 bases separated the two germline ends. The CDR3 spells CASRGQAYNEQFF. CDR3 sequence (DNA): TGTGCCAGCAGAGGACAAGCCTACAATGAGCAGTTCTTC.

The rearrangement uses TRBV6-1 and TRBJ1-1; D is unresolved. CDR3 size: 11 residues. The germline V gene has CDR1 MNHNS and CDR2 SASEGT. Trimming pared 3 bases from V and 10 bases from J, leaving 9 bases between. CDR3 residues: CASSDRVGAFF. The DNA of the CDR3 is TGTGCCAGCAGTGACCGCGTTGGAGCTTTCTTT.

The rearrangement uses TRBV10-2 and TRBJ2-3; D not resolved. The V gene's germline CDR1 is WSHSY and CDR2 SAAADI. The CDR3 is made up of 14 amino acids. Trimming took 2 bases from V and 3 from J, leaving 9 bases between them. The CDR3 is CASSEEYQTDTQYF. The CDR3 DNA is TGCGCCAGCAGTGAGGAGTATCAGACAGATACGCAGTATTTT.

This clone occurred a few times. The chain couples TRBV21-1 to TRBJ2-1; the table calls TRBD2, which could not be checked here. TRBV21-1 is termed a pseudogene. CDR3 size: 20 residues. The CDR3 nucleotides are TGTGCCAGCAGCCCCTACCCCAATCCTAGCGGGAGGGACGAATACAATGAGCAGTTCTTC. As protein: CASSPYPNPSGRDEYNEQFF.

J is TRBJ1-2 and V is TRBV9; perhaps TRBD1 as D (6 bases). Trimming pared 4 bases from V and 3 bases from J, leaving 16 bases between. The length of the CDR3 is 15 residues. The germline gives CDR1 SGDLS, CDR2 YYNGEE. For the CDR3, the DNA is TGTGCCAGCAGCCCGAGCGGACAGACTCACTATGGCTACACCTTC. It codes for CASSPSGQTHYGYTF. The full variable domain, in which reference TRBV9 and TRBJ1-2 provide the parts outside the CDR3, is DSGVTQTPKHLITATGQRVTLRCSPRSGDLSVYWYQQSLDQGLQFLIQYYNGEERAKGNILERFSAQQFPDLHSELNLSSLELGDSALYFCASSPSGQTHYGYTFGSGTRLTVV.

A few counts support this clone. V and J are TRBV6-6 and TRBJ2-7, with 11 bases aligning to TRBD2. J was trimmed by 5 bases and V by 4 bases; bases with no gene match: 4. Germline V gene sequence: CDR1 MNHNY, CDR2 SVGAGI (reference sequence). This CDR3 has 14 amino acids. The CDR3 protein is CASSSGLAGHEQYF. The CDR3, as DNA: TGTGCCAGCAGTTCCGGACTAGCGGGCCACGAGCAGTACTTC.

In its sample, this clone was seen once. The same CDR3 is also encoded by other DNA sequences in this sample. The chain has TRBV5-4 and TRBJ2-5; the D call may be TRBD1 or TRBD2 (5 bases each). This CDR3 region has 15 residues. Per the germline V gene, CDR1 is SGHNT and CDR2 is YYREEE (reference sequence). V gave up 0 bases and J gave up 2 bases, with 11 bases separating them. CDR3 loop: CASSLAGAGQETQYF. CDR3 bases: TGTGCCAGCAGCTTGGCCGGGGCAGGTCAAGAGACCCAGTACTTC.

CDR3 residues: CAWSEGGGFYEQYF. DNA for the CDR3: TGTGCCTGGAGTGAGGGCGGGGGTTTCTACGAGCAGTACTTC. This rearrangement joins TRBV30 to TRBJ2-7; 7 nucleotides align to TRBD2. The length of the CDR3 is 14 residues. The germline CDR1 and CDR2 sequences are GTSNPN and SVGIG (reference sequence). V lost 1 base and J lost 3; bases outside the gene matches: 6.

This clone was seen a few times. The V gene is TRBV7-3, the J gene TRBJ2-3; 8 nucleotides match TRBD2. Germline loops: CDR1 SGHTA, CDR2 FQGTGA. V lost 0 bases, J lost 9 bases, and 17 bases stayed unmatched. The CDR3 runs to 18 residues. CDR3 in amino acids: CASSLTSGRGGRPGTQYF. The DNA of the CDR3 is TGTGCCAGCAGCTTAACGAGTGGCCGCGGGGGGCGACCCGGAACGCAGTATTTT.

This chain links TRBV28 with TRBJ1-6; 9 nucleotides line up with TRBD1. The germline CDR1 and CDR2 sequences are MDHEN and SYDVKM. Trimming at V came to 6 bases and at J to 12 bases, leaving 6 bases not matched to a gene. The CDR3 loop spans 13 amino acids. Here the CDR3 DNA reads TGTGCCAGCAGATCCGGGACAGGGAAACCCCTCCACTTT. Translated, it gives CASRSGTGKPLHF.

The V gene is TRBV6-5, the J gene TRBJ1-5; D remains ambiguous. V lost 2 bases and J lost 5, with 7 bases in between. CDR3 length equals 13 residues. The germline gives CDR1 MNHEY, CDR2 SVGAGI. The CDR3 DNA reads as TGTGCCAGCAGTTACGGTTTCGATCAGCCCCAGCATTTT. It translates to CASSYGFDQPQHF.

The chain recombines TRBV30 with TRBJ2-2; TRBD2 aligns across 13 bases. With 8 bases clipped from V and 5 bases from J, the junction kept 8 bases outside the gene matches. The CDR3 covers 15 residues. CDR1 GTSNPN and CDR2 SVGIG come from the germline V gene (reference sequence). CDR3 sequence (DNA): TGTGCCCTCTTCAGGACTAGCGGGAGAACCGGGGAGCTGTTTTTT. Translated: CALFRTSGRTGELFF.

In DNA form, the CDR3 reads TGTGCCAGCAGCCTCTCACAGAAAGACAGCTACGAGCAGTACTTC. It specifies CASSLSQKDSYEQYF. The chain links TRBV7-2 to TRBJ2-7; possibly TRBD1 for D (5 bases). CDR1 is SGHTA and CDR2 is FQGNSA in the germline V gene. V lost 5 bases and J lost 3, with 17 bases in between. The CDR3 totals 15 residues.

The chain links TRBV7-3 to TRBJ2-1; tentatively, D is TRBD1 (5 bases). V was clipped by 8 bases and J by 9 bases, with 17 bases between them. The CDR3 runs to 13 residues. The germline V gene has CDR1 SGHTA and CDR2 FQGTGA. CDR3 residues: CASGSARATEQFF. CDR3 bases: TGTGCCAGCGGTTCTGCCAGGGCAACTGAGCAGTTCTTC.

The DNA of the CDR3 is TGTGCCAGCAGCATAGCGGGAGGGCCCTACGAGCAGTACTTC. Its translation is CASSIAGGPYEQYF. This chain links TRBV11-2 with TRBJ2-7, with 11 bases fitting TRBD2. The CDR3 spans 14 residues. The junction had 2 bases not matched to a gene; V was cut back by 5 bases and J by 2 bases. Germline-derived CDR1 and CDR2 are SGHAT and FQNNGV.

Here the CDR3 reads CASRRNSQGPNEKLFF. CDR3 nucleotides: TGTGCCAGCAGGCGGAACTCACAGGGGCCTAATGAAAAACTGTTTTTT. The rearrangement links TRBV27 to TRBJ1-4; 7 bases fit TRBD1. CDR1 and CDR2 (germline): MNHEY, SMNVEV (reference sequence). V shed 6 bases and J 3 bases; nucleotides not matched to a gene: 10. This CDR3 contains 16 residues.

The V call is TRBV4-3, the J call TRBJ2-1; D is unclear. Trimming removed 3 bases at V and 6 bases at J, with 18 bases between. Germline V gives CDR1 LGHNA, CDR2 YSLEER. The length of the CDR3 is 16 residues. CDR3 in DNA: TGCGCCAGCAGCCAGTCAATGGGGTTAGCTCGCAATGAGCAGTTCTTC. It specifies CASSQSMGLARNEQFF.

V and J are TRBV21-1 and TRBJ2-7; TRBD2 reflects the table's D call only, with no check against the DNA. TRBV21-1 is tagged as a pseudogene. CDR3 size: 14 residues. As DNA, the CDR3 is TGTGCCAGCAGCAAGGGACTCATCCCCTACGAGCAGTACTTC. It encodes CASSKGLIPYEQYF.

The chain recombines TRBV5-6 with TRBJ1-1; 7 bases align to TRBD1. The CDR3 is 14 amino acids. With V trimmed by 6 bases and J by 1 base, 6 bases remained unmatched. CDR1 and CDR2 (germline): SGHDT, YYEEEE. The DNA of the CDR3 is TGTGCCAGCATCACCGGGACAGCGAACACTGAAGCTTTCTTT. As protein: CASITGTANTEAFF.

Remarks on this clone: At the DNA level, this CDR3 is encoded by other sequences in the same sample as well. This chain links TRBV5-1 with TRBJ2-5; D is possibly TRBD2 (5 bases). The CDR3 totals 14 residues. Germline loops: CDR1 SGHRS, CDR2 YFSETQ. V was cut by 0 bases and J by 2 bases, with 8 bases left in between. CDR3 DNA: TGCGCCAGCAGCTTGGCGGGAATTCAAGAGACCCAGTACTTC. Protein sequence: CASSLAGIQETQYF.

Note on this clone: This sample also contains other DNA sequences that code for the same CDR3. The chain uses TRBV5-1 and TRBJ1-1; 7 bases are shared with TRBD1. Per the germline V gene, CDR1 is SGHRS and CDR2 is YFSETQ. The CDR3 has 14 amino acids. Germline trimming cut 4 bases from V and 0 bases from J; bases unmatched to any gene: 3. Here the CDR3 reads CASSRQGLNTEAFF. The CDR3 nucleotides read TGCGCCAGCAGCAGACAGGGTCTGAACACTGAAGCTTTCTTT.

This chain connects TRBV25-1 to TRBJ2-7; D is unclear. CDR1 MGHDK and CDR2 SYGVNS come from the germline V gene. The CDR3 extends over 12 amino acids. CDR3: CAIATRNHEQYF. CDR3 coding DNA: TGTGCTATAGCAACCAGGAACCACGAGCAGTACTTC.

The CDR3 region is CASSTGLAGTYEQYF. Written as DNA, the CDR3 is TGTGCCAGCAGCACGGGACTAGCGGGAACCTACGAGCAGTACTTC. The chain carries TRBV7-2 and TRBJ2-7; 13 positions agree with TRBD2. CDR3 length: 15 residues. Trimming at V came to 5 bases and at J to 2 bases, leaving 3 bases not matched to a gene. CDR1 and CDR2 from the germline V gene are SGHTA and FQGNSA.

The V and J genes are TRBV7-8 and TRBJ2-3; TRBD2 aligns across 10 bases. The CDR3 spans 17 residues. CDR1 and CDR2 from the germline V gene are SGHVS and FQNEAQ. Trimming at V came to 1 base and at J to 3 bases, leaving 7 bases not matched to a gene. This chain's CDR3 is CASSLVGSGRATDTQYF. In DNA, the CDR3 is TGTGCCAGCAGCTTAGTTGGGAGCGGGAGGGCTACAGATACGCAGTATTTT.

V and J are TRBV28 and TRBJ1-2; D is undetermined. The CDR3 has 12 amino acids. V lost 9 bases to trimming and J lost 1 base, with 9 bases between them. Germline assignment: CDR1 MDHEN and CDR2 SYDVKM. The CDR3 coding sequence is TGTGCCAGTTTCGGGGTTAACTATGGCTACACCTTC. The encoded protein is CASFGVNYGYTF.

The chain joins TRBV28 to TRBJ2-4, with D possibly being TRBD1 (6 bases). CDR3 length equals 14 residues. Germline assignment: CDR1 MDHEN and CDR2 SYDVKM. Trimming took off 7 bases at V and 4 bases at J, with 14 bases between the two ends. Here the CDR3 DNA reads TGTGCCAGCACCACCTGGCAGGGGAAAAACATTCAGTACTTC. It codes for CASTTWQGKNIQYF.

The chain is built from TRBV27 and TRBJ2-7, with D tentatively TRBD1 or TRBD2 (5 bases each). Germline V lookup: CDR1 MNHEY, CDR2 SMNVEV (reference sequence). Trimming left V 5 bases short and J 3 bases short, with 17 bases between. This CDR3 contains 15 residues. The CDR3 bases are TGTGCCAGCAGTCCCACCGGGACCGTGAACTACGAGCAGTACTTC. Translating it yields CASSPTGTVNYEQYF.